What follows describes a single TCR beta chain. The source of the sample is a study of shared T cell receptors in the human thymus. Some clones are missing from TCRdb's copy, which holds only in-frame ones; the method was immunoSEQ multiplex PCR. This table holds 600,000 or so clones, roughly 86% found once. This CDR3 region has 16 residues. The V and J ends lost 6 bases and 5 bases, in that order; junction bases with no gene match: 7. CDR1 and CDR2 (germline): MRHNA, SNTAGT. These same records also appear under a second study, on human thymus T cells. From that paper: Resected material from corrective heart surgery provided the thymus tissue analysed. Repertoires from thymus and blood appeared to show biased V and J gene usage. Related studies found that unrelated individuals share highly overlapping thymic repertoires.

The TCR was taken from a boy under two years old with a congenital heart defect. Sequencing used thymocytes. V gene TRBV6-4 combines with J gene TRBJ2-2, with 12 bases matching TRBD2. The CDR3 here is CASRQLAGGLTGELFF. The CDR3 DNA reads TGTGCCAGCAGACAACTAGCGGGAGGATTGACCGGGGAGCTGTTTTTT.